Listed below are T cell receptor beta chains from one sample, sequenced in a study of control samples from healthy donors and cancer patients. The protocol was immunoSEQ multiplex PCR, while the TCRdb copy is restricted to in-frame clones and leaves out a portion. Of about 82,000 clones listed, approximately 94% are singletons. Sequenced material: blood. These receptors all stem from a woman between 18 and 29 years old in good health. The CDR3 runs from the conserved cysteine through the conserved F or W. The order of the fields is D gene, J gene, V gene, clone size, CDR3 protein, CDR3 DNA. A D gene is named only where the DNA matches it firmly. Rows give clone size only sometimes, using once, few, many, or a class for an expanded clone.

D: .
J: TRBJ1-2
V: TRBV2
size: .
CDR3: CASSKRVQGHYGYTF
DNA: TGTGCCAGCAGTAAAAGAGTACAGGGACACTATGGCTACACCTTC

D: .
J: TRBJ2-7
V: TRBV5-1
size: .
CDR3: CASSFRLGDYEQYF
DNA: TGCGCCAGCAGCTTTAGGTTGGGGGACTACGAGCAGTACTTC

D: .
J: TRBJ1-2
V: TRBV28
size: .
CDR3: CASTPQRVYGYTF
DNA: TGTGCCAGCACCCCCCAGAGGGTCTATGGCTACACCTTC

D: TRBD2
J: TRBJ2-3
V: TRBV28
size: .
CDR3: CASSSTRTSGHTDTQYF
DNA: TGTGCCAGCAGTTCAACTCGGACTAGCGGGCACACAGATACGCAGTATTTT

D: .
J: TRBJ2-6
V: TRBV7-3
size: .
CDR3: CASSASPTGGANVLTF
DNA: TGTGCCAGCAGCGCGTCGCCCACGGGCGGGGCCAACGTCCTGACTTTC

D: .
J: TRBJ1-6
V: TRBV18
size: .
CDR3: CASSPEGGDSPLHF
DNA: TGTGCCAGCTCACCCGAGGGCGGTGATTCACCCCTCCACTTT

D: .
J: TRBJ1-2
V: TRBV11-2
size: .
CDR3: CASSLDFLSPRLGYGYTF
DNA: TGTGCCAGCAGCTTAGATTTCTTATCCCCCCGGCTGGGCTATGGCTACACCTTC

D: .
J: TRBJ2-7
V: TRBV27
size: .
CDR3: CASSLQGTPYEQYF
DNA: TGTGCCAGCAGTTTGCAGGGGACCCCCTACGAGCAGTACTTC

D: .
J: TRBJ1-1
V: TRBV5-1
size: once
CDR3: CASSRTQTGSAEAFF
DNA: TGCGCCAGCAGCCGAACACAAACAGGGTCCGCTGAAGCTTTCTTT

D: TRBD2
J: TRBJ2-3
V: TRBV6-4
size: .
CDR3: CASSDSAGGATDTQYF
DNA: TGTGCCAGCAGTGACTCGGCGGGAGGCGCCACAGATACGCAGTATTTT

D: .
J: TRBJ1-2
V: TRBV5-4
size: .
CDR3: CASRVEWGNSGYTF
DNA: TGTGCCAGCAGAGTGGAATGGGGGAACTCTGGCTACACCTTC

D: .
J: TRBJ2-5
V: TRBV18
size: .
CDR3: CASSPLADQETQYF
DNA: TGTGCCAGCTCACCACTCGCAGACCAAGAGACCCAGTACTTC

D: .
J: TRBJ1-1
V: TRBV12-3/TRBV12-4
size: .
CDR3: CASSLSVGEAFF
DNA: TGTGCCAGCAGTTTATCAGTCGGTGAAGCTTTCTTT

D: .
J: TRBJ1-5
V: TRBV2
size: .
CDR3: CASSGLVSNQPQHF
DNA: TGTGCCAGCAGTGGTTTAGTTAGCAATCAGCCCCAGCATTTT

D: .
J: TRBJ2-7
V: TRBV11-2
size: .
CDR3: CASSLIDSTHEQYF
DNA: TGTGCCAGCAGCTTAATTGACTCTACCCACGAGCAGTACTTC

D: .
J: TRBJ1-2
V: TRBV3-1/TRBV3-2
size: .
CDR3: CASSSVGAANYGYTF
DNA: TGTGCCAGCAGCTCAGTAGGGGCCGCCAACTATGGCTACACCTTC

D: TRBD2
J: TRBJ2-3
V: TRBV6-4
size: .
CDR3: CASSMTGTSGSDTQYF
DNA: TGTGCCAGCAGTATGACCGGGACTAGCGGCTCAGATACGCAGTATTTT

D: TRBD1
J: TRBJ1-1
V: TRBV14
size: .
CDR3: CASSQARTGVPNTEAFF
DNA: TGTGCCAGCAGCCAAGCTCGGACAGGAGTACCGAACACTGAAGCTTTCTTT

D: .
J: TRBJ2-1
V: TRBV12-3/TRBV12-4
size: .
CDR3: CASSWTQYNEQFF
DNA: TGTGCCAGCAGTTGGACCCAATACAATGAGCAGTTCTTC

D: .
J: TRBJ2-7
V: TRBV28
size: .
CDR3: CASSWNREQYF
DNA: TGTGCCAGCAGTTGGAATCGGGAGCAGTACTTC

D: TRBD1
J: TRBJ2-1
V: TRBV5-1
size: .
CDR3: CASSPQAQGEGNEQFF
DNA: TGCGCCAGCAGCCCTCAGGCGCAGGGGGAAGGGAATGAGCAGTTCTTC

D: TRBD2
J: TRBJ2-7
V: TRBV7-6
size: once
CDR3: CASSLAGLAGEVSPYEQYF
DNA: TGTGCCAGCAGCTTAGCGGGACTAGCGGGGGAAGTGTCCCCCTACGAGCAGTACTTC

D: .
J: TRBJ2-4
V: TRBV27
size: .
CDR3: CASSLLGGSYGIQYF
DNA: TGTGCCAGCAGTTTATTGGGGGGCTCCTATGGGATTCAGTACTTC

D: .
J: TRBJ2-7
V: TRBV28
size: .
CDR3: CASSSSGNGGSEQYF
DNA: TGTGCCAGCAGTTCATCCGGGAACGGAGGGTCCGAGCAGTACTTC

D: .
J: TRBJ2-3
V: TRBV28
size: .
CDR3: CASSLRGADTQYF
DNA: TGTGCCAGCAGTTTACGCGGGGCAGATACGCAGTATTTT

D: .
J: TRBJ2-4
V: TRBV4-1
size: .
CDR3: CASSQDSSLAKNIQYF
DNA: TGCGCCAGCAGCCAAGATAGTAGTCTAGCCAAAAACATTCAGTACTTC

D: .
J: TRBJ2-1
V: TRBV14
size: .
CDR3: CASSQPAIISYNEQFF
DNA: TGTGCCAGCAGCCAACCTGCCATCATCTCCTACAATGAGCAGTTCTTC

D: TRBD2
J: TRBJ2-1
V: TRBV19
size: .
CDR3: CASSIVLASGADNEQFF
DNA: TGTGCCAGTAGTATAGTTCTGGCTAGCGGGGCCGACAATGAGCAGTTCTTC

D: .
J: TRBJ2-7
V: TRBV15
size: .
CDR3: CATSRAPQGYEQYF
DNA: TGTGCCACCAGCAGAGCGCCACAGGGCTACGAGCAGTACTTC

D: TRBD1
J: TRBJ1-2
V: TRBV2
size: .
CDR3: CASIGTGTGVDGYTF
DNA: TGTGCCAGCATCGGGACAGGGACAGGGGTGGATGGCTACACCTTC

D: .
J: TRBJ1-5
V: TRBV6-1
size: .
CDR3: CASSLKNQPQHF
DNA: TGTGCCAGCAGTTTAAAGAATCAGCCCCAGCATTTT

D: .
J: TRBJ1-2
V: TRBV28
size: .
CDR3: CASSLSLRYGYTF
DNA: TGTGCCAGCAGTTTATCATTACGGTATGGCTACACCTTC

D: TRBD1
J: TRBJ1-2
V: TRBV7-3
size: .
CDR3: CASSPRHSGQGNGYTF
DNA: TGTGCCAGCAGCCCACGACATTCGGGACAGGGCAATGGCTACACCTTC

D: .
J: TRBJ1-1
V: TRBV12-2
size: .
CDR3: CASRPCSATGNTEAFF
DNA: TGTGCAAGTCGCCCCTGCTCGGCGACAGGGAACACTGAAGCTTTCTTT

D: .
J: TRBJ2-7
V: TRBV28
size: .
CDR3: CASIWGEMSYEQYF
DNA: TGTGCCAGCATATGGGGGGAGATGAGCTACGAGCAGTACTTC

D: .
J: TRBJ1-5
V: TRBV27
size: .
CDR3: CASSFNSNQPQHF
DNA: TGTGCCAGCAGTTTTAATAGCAATCAGCCCCAGCATTTT

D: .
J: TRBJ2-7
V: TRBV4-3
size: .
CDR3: CASSQDFSQSSYEQYF
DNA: TGCGCCAGCAGCCAAGATTTTTCCCAGAGCTCCTACGAGCAGTACTTC

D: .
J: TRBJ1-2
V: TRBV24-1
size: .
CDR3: CATSPNAGVFTF
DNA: TGTGCCACCAGTCCAAACGCGGGGGTATTCACCTTC

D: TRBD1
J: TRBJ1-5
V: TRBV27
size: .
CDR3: CASSSQGDQPQHF
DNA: TGTGCCAGCAGTTCCCAGGGGGATCAGCCCCAGCATTTT

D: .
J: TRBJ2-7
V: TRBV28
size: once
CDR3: CASSSGRSYEQYF
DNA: TGTGCCAGCAGTTCGGGAAGGTCTTACGAGCAGTACTTC

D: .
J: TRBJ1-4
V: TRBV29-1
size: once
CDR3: CSVGGVNEKLFF
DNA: TGCAGCGTCGGGGGCGTTAATGAAAAACTGTTTTTT

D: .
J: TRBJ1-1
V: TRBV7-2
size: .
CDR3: CASSLSILDTEAFF
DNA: TGTGCCAGCAGCTTATCTATATTGGACACTGAAGCTTTCTTT

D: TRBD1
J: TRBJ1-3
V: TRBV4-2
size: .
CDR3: CASSKTGKTGNTIYF
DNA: TGTGCCAGCAGCAAGACAGGGAAAACCGGAAACACCATATATTTT

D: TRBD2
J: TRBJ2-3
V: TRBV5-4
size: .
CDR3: CASSLALAGLDTQYF
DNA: TGTGCCAGCAGCTTGGCGCTAGCGGGGTTAGATACGCAGTATTTT

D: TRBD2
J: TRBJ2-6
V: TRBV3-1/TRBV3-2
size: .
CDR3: CASSQGGGTSGSSGANVLTF
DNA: TGTGCCAGCAGCCAAGGGGGGGGGACTAGCGGGAGCTCTGGGGCCAACGTCCTGACTTTC

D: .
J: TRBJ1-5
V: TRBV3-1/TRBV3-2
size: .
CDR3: CASSQGFGGNQPQHF
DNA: TGTGCCAGCAGCCAAGGGTTCGGGGGCAATCAGCCCCAGCATTTT

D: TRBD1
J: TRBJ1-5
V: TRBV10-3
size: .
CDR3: CANGPGGDQPQHF
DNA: TGTGCCAACGGACCAGGGGGAGATCAGCCCCAGCATTTT

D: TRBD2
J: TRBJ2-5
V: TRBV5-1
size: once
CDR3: CASSTPGLASETQYF
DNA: TGCGCCAGCAGCACTCCGGGACTAGCGTCGGAGACCCAGTACTTC

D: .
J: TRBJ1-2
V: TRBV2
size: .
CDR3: CASSEAQRGYGYTF
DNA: TGTGCCAGCAGTGAAGCGCAACGGGGCTATGGCTACACCTTC

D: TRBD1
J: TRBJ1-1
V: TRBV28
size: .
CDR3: CASRTGVMNTEAFF
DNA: TGTGCCAGCAGGACAGGGGTCATGAACACTGAAGCTTTCTTT

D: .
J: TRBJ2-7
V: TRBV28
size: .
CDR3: CASSTGTLYEQYF
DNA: TGTGCCAGCAGTACCGGGACTCTTTACGAGCAGTACTTC

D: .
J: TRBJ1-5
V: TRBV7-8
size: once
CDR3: CASSLDVLEDQPQHF
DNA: TGTGCCAGCAGCCTTGATGTCCTAGAGGATCAGCCCCAGCATTTT

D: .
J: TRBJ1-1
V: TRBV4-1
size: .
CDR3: CASSQDLGRAEAFF
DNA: TGCGCCAGCAGCCAAGATTTGGGCAGGGCTGAAGCTTTCTTT